Within the sample, the clone carrying this T cell receptor (beta chain) is medium-sized. The target antigen is unknown. This sample was taken from a study of siplizumab effects on memory and regulatory T cells. At the level of the study: Without drug or with siplizumab at 0.75 to 1 ug/mL, mixed lymphocyte reactions were set up in pairs.

This table comes from immunoSEQ multiplex PCR, and its TCRdb copy is limited to in-frame clones, with some not included. The table has some 15,000 clones, around 49% seen once. Germline CDR1 LNHNV, CDR2 YYDKDF (reference sequence). The ends lost 3 bases at V and 6 bases at J; junction bases unmatched: 9. The CDR3 sequence is 15 residues long. Cells from the mixed lymphocyte reaction were cocultured for roughly six days at 37°C. CFSE-tagged responder PBMCs and Violet Dye-tagged stimulator PBMCs were mixed 1:1. Sequenced sample: CFSE-low (dividing) CD4+ T cells sorted from an allogeneic mixed lymphocyte reaction. This clonotype originated in a human donor in good health; the cells came from an allogeneic mixed lymphocyte reaction. V usage is TRBV15 and J usage is TRBJ1-2; TRBD1 matches 8 bases. DNA of the CDR3: TGTGCCACCAGCAGTCAGGGGGCGCAGGGTAATGGCTACACCTTC. It specifies CATSSQGAQGNGYTF.